The 27 T cell receptor beta chains given below trace back to one sample, sequenced in a study of blood T cell repertoires in COVID-19. Produced via immunoSEQ multiplex PCR; TCRdb's table is partial and in-frame only. The repertoire consists of about 86,000 clones, with 65% to 85% occurring once and the leading ten covering 31%. Sequenced material: peripheral blood. The receptors shown here come from an elderly woman with active or convalescent COVID-19.

This chain uses TRBV19 with TRBJ2-5, with TRBD1 matching 7 bases. The CDR3 consists of 13 residues. Germline-derived CDR1 and CDR2 are LNHDA and SQIVND (reference sequence). J was trimmed by 4 bases and V by 2 bases; bases with no gene match: 1. DNA for the CDR3: TGTGCCAGTAGTATACGGGACAGAGAGACCCAGTACTTC. This translates into CASSIRDRETQYF.

J is TRBJ1-1 and V is TRBV28, with D perhaps TRBD1 (6 bases). The CDR3 runs 16 residues. The V gene's germline CDR1 is MDHEN and CDR2 SYDVKM. V lost 0 bases, J lost 1 base, and 12 bases lay in between. The DNA of the CDR3 is TGTGCCAGCAGTTTATGGGGATGGGACACGAACACTGAAGCTTTCTTT. It codes for CASSLWGWDTNTEAFF. Looking up the rest from reference TRBV28 and TRBJ1-1 gives the full variable domain: DVKVTQSSRYLVKRTGEKVFLECVQDMDHENMFWYRQDPGLGLRLIYFSYDVKMKEKGDIPEGYSVSREKKERFSLILESASTNQTSMYLCASSLWGWDTNTEAFFGQGTRLTVV.

The chain couples TRBV2 to TRBJ2-1; 8 bases agree with TRBD2. Trimming cost V 6 bases and J 7 bases; bases outside gene matches: 11. The V gene's germline CDR1 is SNHLY and CDR2 FYNNEI. This CDR3 has 15 amino acids. The CDR3 region has the DNA TGTGCCAGCAGGGCCGGGACTAGAGAGTGGAATGAGCAGTTCTTC. Protein sequence: CASRAGTREWNEQFF.

This rearrangement joins TRBV5-4 to TRBJ2-3; 9 bases map to TRBD1. The CDR3 runs to 15 residues. The ends lost 3 bases at V and 5 bases at J; junction bases unmatched: 7. The germline gives CDR1 SGHNT, CDR2 YYREEE (reference sequence). The CDR3, as DNA: TGTGCCAGCAGCTGGGAACAGGGGGCGGGAGATACGCAGTATTTT. Amino acid sequence: CASSWEQGAGDTQYF.

The chain joins TRBV5-4 to TRBJ2-5; a possible D gene is TRBD1 (6 bases). V lost 1 base to trimming and J lost 2 bases, with 6 bases between them. The germline V gene has CDR1 SGHNT and CDR2 YYREEE (reference sequence). This CDR3 is built from 13 residues. CDR3 region: CASSLRGQETQYF. CDR3 nucleotide sequence: TGTGCCAGCAGCTTGAGGGGGCAAGAGACCCAGTACTTC.

CDR3 bases: TGTGCCAGCAGTTTGCGGGGGTCGGCTGGAAACACCATATATTTT. It specifies CASSLRGSAGNTIYF. The rearrangement uses TRBV28 and TRBJ1-3; perhaps TRBD1 as D (5 bases). Germline V gene sequence: CDR1 MDHEN, CDR2 SYDVKM. The CDR3 totals 15 residues. The V end lost 3 bases, the J end lost 2 bases, and 11 bases lay between the germline ends.

V usage is TRBV18 and J usage is TRBJ2-7; 10 bases agree with TRBD1. Trimming at V came to 3 bases and at J to 3 bases, leaving 8 bases not matched to a gene. The CDR3 extends over 16 amino acids. Per germline, CDR1 KGHSH and CDR2 LQKENI. The CDR3: CASSPSGGTGDYEQYF. In DNA form, the CDR3 reads TGTGCCAGCTCACCCTCAGGGGGGACAGGGGACTACGAGCAGTACTTC. Drawing the rest from reference TRBV18 and TRBJ2-7, the complete variable domain is NAGVMQNPRHLVRRRGQEARLRCSPMKGHSHVYWYRQLPEEGLKFMVYLQKENIIDESGMPKERFSAEFPKEGPSILRIQQVVRGDSAAYFCASSPSGGTGDYEQYFGPGTRLTVT.

The J gene is TRBJ2-1, the V gene TRBV3-1 (or the pseudogene TRBV3-2); 15 bases fit TRBD2. The CDR3 extends over 17 amino acids. V gave up 5 bases and J gave up 8 bases; unmatched junction bases: 10. Germline loops: CDR1 LGHDT, CDR2 YNNKEL (reference sequence). This CDR3 is CASSSAGLAGGIHEQFF. CDR3 nucleotides: TGTGCCAGCAGCTCAGCAGGACTAGCGGGAGGGATCCATGAGCAGTTCTTC.

The chain employs TRBV5-1 and TRBJ2-1, with D unresolved. V was pared by 0 bases and J by 5 bases, with 6 bases between. CDR1 and CDR2 from the germline V gene are SGHRS and YFSETQ. The CDR3 covers 13 residues. The CDR3 spells CASSLDSHNEQFF. In DNA form, the CDR3 reads TGCGCCAGCAGCTTGGACAGCCACAATGAGCAGTTCTTC.

The J gene is TRBJ2-7, the V gene TRBV28; 7 bases map to TRBD1. Trimming cost V 1 base and J 3 bases; bases outside gene matches: 12. Looked up from germline, CDR1 is MDHEN and CDR2 is SYDVKM. This CDR3 has 17 amino acids. The CDR3 is CASSLLGGPRDSYEQYF. In DNA, the CDR3 is TGTGCCAGCAGTTTATTGGGCGGGCCTAGGGACAGCTACGAGCAGTACTTC.

The chain carries TRBV5-1 and TRBJ1-4; D is possibly TRBD1 (6 bases). CDR3 length: 15 amino acids. V shed 4 bases and J shed 0 bases, with 10 bases lying between them. Germline V lookup: CDR1 SGHRS, CDR2 YFSETQ. CDR3 in amino acids: CASSTGQPTNEKLFF. The DNA for the CDR3 is TGCGCCAGCAGCACCGGACAGCCAACTAATGAAAAACTGTTTTTT.

The genes are TRBV5-6 and TRBJ1-2; weak D call: TRBD1 (6 bases). Germline V gives CDR1 SGHDT, CDR2 YYEEEE. V was cut by 3 bases and J by 4 bases, with 13 bases left in between. The CDR3 length is 14 residues. CDR3 sequence: CASSSAGQIYGYTF. CDR3 sequence (DNA): TGTGCCAGCAGCTCAGCGGGACAAATCTATGGCTACACCTTC. The complete variable domain, with remaining parts taken from reference TRBV5-6 and TRBJ1-2, reads DAGVTQSPTHLIKTRGQQVTLRCSPKSGHDTVSWYQQALGQGPQFIFQYYEEEERQRGNFPDRFSGHQFPNYSSELNVNALLLGDSALYLCASSSAGQIYGYTFGSGTRLTVV.

DNA of the CDR3: TGTGCCAGCAGCTCCCTCGGGTTGACGAACACCGGGGAGCTGTTTTTT. Amino acid sequence: CASSSLGLTNTGELFF. This chain uses TRBV7-2 with TRBJ2-2, with D unresolved. V lost 4 bases, J lost 0 bases, and 12 bases lay in between. The germline CDR1 and CDR2 sequences are SGHTA and FQGNSA. The CDR3 has 16 amino acids.

The rearrangement uses TRBV28 and TRBJ1-4, with 7 bases matching TRBD1. Germline V gene data show CDR1 as MDHEN and CDR2 as SYDVKM. The CDR3 contains 16 residues. V shed 6 bases, J shed 3 bases, and the junction held 10 bases outside the gene matches. The CDR3 DNA follows: TGTGCCAGCAGACTACAGCCCGGGACAGCTAATGAAAAACTGTTTTTT. It codes for CASRLQPGTANEKLFF. The whole variable domain, remainder taken from reference TRBV28 and TRBJ1-4, is DVKVTQSSRYLVKRTGEKVFLECVQDMDHENMFWYRQDPGLGLRLIYFSYDVKMKEKGDIPEGYSVSREKKERFSLILESASTNQTSMYLCASRLQPGTANEKLFFGSGTQLSVL.

This chain uses TRBV28 with TRBJ2-1; 7 bases are a match to TRBD2. CDR1 and CDR2 from the germline V gene are MDHEN and SYDVKM. V trimming: 10 bases; J trimming: 8 bases; junction bases outside the gene matches: 5. This CDR3 spans 11 amino acids. Here the CDR3 DNA reads TGTGCCACCGTAGCGGGTGATGAGCAGTTCTTC. It specifies CATVAGDEQFF.

V and J are TRBV5-1 and TRBJ1-2; D is ambiguous. Trimming pared 0 bases from V and 5 bases from J, leaving 11 bases between. Germline loops: CDR1 SGHRS, CDR2 YFSETQ. This CDR3 spans 14 amino acids. CDR3 region: CASSLVGEPYGYTF. Written as DNA, the CDR3 is TGCGCCAGCAGCTTGGTAGGAGAACCGTATGGCTACACCTTC.

The V gene is TRBV7-2, the J gene TRBJ1-6; D not resolved. Germline CDR1 SGHTA, CDR2 FQGNSA. The CDR3 totals 12 residues. Trimming took off 4 bases at V and 6 bases at J, with 4 bases between the two ends. This chain's CDR3 is CASSSINSPLHF. CDR3 nucleotides: TGTGCCAGCAGCTCAATTAATTCACCCCTCCACTTT.

The rearrangement uses TRBV3-1 (or the pseudogene TRBV3-2) and TRBJ2-7, with a tentative D call TRBD2 (6 bases). The V end was cut by 4 bases, the J end by 4 bases, with 14 bases between. Germline V lookup: CDR1 LGHDT, CDR2 YNNKEL (reference sequence). The CDR3 is 14 residues long. The DNA for the CDR3 is TGTGCCAGCAGCCGGCCGGGACTTCCTTACGAGCAGTACTTC. It translates to CASSRPGLPYEQYF.

The chain joins TRBV18 to TRBJ1-1, with D uncertain. Germline assignment: CDR1 KGHSH and CDR2 LQKENI. The V gene lost 6 bases and the J gene lost 0 bases, with 8 bases spanning the gap. The CDR3 has 13 residues. The CDR3 DNA reads as TGTGCCAGCTCCCCCGGTTTGAACACTGAAGCTTTCTTT. This encodes CASSPGLNTEAFF.

V usage is TRBV7-9 and J usage is TRBJ1-2; TRBD1 matches 8 bases. The CDR3 has 13 amino acids. V shed 3 bases and J 7 bases; nucleotides not matched to a gene: 4. Germline lookup yields CDR1 SEHNR and CDR2 FQNEAQ (reference sequence). The CDR3, as DNA: TGTGCCAGCAGCTTCAGACAGGGGAGTGGCTACACCTTC. Its translation: CASSFRQGSGYTF.

The J gene is TRBJ1-2, the V gene TRBV30, with no clear D. The germline V gene encodes CDR1 GTSNPN and CDR2 SVGIG (reference sequence). The germline V and J ends were trimmed by 4 bases and 5 bases, with 11 bases remaining between them. The length of the CDR3 is 12 residues. As DNA, the CDR3 is TGTGCCTGGAATGATGGCAGATATGGCTACACCTTC. Residues: CAWNDGRYGYTF.

This rearrangement joins TRBV3-1 (or the pseudogene TRBV3-2) to TRBJ2-2; D is possibly TRBD1 (5 bases). The CDR3 contains 14 residues. CDR1 and CDR2 from the germline V gene are LGHDT and YNNKEL (reference sequence). V lost 1 base to trimming and J lost 6 bases, with 9 bases between them. CDR3 nucleotide sequence: TGTGCCAGCAGCCAAGTTCAGGGATCCGGGGAGCTGTTTTTT. Encoded protein: CASSQVQGSGELFF.

The chain carries TRBV11-2 and TRBJ2-1; possible D gene TRBD1, 6 bases. V was pared by 1 base and J by 1 base, with 8 bases between. Looked up from germline, CDR1 is SGHAT and CDR2 is FQNNGV. The CDR3 has 15 residues. The DNA for the CDR3 is TGTGCCAGCAGCTTAGCACAGGGTTCCTACAATGAGCAGTTCTTC. Translated, it gives CASSLAQGSYNEQFF.

The chain employs TRBV5-1 and TRBJ2-2, with D uncertain. V lost 0 bases and J lost 6, with 15 bases in between. The germline V gene has CDR1 SGHRS and CDR2 YFSETQ. The CDR3 is 16 residues long. The CDR3 coding sequence is TGCGCCAGCAGCTTGGATTATCCGGCAGGCCCCGGGGAGCTGTTTTTT. It yields the protein CASSLDYPAGPGELFF.

This sequence joins TRBV11-3 and TRBJ2-1; no clear D. The CDR3 length is 11 residues. V lost 0 bases to trimming and J lost 10 bases, with 4 bases between them. CDR1 is SGHNT, CDR2 YENEEA, per germline. CDR3 sequence (DNA): TGTGCCAGCAGCTTAGAAATAGAGCAGTTCTTC. Its protein is CASSLEIEQFF.

This clone was seen just once. The chain carries TRBV7-8 and TRBJ1-2, with D perhaps matching TRBD1 (6 bases). CDR1 SGHVS and CDR2 FQNEAQ come from the germline V gene. Trimming cost V 5 bases and J 6 bases, with 16 bases left between them. The CDR3 is 14 amino acids. The CDR3 nucleotides are TGTGCCAGCAGCGAGCTCAGGGGTGGTCATGGCTACACCTTC. This translates into CASSELRGGHGYTF.

This clone was found a few times. The CDR3 region is CASGDRQTNSPLHF. Here the CDR3 DNA reads TGTGCCAGCGGGGACAGACAAACTAATTCACCCCTCCACTTT. The V call is TRBV6-6, the J call TRBJ1-6, with TRBD1 identical over 7 bases. V gave up 8 bases and J gave up 6 bases; unmatched junction bases: 7. This CDR3 contains 14 residues. Looked up from germline, CDR1 is MNHNY and CDR2 is SVGAGI (reference sequence).